Listed below are T cell receptor beta chains from one sample, sequenced in a study of blood T cell repertoires in COVID-19. Produced via immunoSEQ multiplex PCR; TCRdb's table is partial and in-frame only. This table has 270,000 or so clones, roughly 90% appearing once. Sequenced input: peripheral blood. All receptors derive from a woman in her 30s with COVID-19, enrolled during active disease. CDR3s include the opening cysteine and the closing phenylalanine or tryptophan. The order of the fields is CDR3 length, clone size, V gene, J gene, D gene, CDR3 DNA, CDR3 protein. D genes are given only for firm matches. Clone size is not always given. Where it is, it says once, few, many or a class for expanded clones.

>13|NA|TRBV6-1|TRBJ2-3|NA
TGTGCCAGCAGTGAGGACTTCGGTATGGCGCAGTATTTT
CASSEDFGMAQYF
>17|NA|TRBV27|TRBJ1-4|TRBD1
TGTGCCAGCAAGGGGGTCAGGGGGCGTGCAACTAATGAAAAACTGTTTTTT
CASKGVRGRATNEKLFF
>16|NA|TRBV6-5|TRBJ1-5|NA
TGTGCCAGCAGTTACTCGAGGTCAGTAAAGAATCAGCCCCAGCATTTT
CASSYSRSVKNQPQHF
>16|NA|TRBV13|TRBJ1-2|TRBD1
TGTGCCAGCAGCTTAGGCAGAGGGGGCGTTGGCTATGGCTACACCTTC
CASSLGRGGVGYGYTF
>14|NA|TRBV28|TRBJ2-1|TRBD2
TGTGCCGGAAGTACGACGGGGGGGACCCATGAGCAGTTCTTC
CAGSTTGGTHEQFF
>16|NA|TRBV11-2|TRBJ1-1|NA
TGTGCCAGCAGCTTGGGCAGGGGCCCTCCGAACACTGAAGCTTTCTTT
CASSLGRGPPNTEAFF
>15|NA|TRBV19|TRBJ1-2|TRBD1
TGTGCCAGTAGTACCCGAGGACAGGGATTCTATGGCTACACCTTC
CASSTRGQGFYGYTF
>14|NA|TRBV5-6|TRBJ2-3|TRBD1
TGTGCCAGCAGCTGGGACAGGGAGGCAGATACGCAGTATTTT
CASSWDREADTQYF
>15|NA|TRBV2|TRBJ1-5|NA
TGTGCCAGCAGTAACAGCGACAGCTCGGGTCAGCCCCAGCATTTT
CASSNSDSSGQPQHF
>14|few|TRBV7-9|TRBJ1-2|NA
TGTGCCAGCAGCCCACTCGGGGGGCTAGAATTCTACACCTTC
CASSPLGGLEFYTF
>12|NA|TRBV29-1|TRBJ2-7|NA
TGCAGCGTTGAAGGCGGAAGGTACGAGCAGTACTTC
CSVEGGRYEQYF
>14|NA|TRBV15|TRBJ1-6|NA
TGTGCCACCAGCAGAGATCGGAGTAATTCACCCCTCCACTTT
CATSRDRSNSPLHF
>17|NA|TRBV24-1|TRBJ2-5|TRBD2
TGTGCCACCAGTGAGCGTCCGGGACTAGCGGGCCAAGAGACCCAGTACTTC
CATSERPGLAGQETQYF
>15|NA|TRBV6-4|TRBJ2-3|TRBD1
TGTGCCGCCCACGGGCCCCGGGACAGAACAGATACGCAGTATTTT
CAAHGPRDRTDTQYF
>23|NA|TRBV7-8|TRBJ1-3|NA
TGTGCCAGCAGCCCAACCAGGCTTAAGGGCACACAGGGTTTGCTCATCTCTGGAAACACCATATATTTT
CASSPTRLKGTQGLLISGNTIYF
>18|once|TRBV10-2|TRBJ2-4|TRBD2
TGCGCCAGCAGTGATCCTCAGGGTAGCGGGGGGGTTTCTAACATTCAGTACTTC
CASSDPQGSGGVSNIQYF
>16|few|TRBV5-4|TRBJ2-2|TRBD1
TGTGCCAGCAGCGCCAGGACAGGGAGAAACACCGGGGAGCTGTTTTTT
CASSARTGRNTGELFF
>16|NA|TRBV18|TRBJ1-5|NA
TGTGCCAGCTCACCCCTGGGGGGTCTGAGCAATCAGCCCCAGCATTTT
CASSPLGGLSNQPQHF
>16|NA|TRBV5-1|TRBJ2-2|TRBD1
TGCGCCAGCAGCTTAAGGACAGGGTGGAGTACCGGGGAGCTGTTTTTT
CASSLRTGWSTGELFF
>17|NA|TRBV19|TRBJ1-5|NA
TGTGCCAGTAGTAAGGGACTAGTTAGCGCAAGAAATCAGCCCCAGCATTTT
CASSKGLVSARNQPQHF
>13|once|TRBV6-5|TRBJ2-7|NA
TGTGCCAGCAGCCGACTAGGGGCATACGAGCAGTACTTC
CASSRLGAYEQYF
>15|NA|TRBV28|TRBJ2-6|NA
TGTGCCAGCAGTTTTTACAGCTCTGGGGCCAACGTCCTGACTTTC
CASSFYSSGANVLTF
>18|NA|TRBV5-6|TRBJ2-5|TRBD1
TGTGCCAGCAGCTTGGCGCAGGGCCATCAGGGGGCTCAAGAGACCCAGTACTTC
CASSLAQGHQGAQETQYF
>14|NA|TRBV18|TRBJ1-6|TRBD1
TGTGCCAGCTCACCGACAGGGGGCGAGTCACCCCTCCACTTT
CASSPTGGESPLHF
>14|NA|TRBV5-6|TRBJ1-5|NA
TGTGCCAGCACCTCCGGAGGGTCTGGGCAGCCCCAGCATTTT
CASTSGGSGQPQHF
>16|NA|TRBV4-1|TRBJ2-7|TRBD1
TGCGCCAGCAGCCGGGCCGGACAGGGGCGGCCCTACGAGCAGTACTTC
CASSRAGQGRPYEQYF